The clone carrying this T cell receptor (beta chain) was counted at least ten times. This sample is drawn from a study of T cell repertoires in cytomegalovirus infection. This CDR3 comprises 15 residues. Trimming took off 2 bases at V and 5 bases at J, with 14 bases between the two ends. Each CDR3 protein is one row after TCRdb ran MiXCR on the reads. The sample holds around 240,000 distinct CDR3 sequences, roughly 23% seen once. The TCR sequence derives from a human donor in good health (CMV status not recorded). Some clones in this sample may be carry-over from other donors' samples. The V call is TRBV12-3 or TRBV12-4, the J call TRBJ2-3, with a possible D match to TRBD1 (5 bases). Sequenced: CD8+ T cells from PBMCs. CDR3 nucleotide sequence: TGTGCCAGCAGTTTAACGGTCAGGGTGGGAGATACGCAGTATTTT. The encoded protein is CASSLTVRVGDTQYF.